This passage covers 9 T cell receptor beta chains from one sample sequenced in a study of T-cell reconstitution after alpha-beta-depleted transplantation in children. Unique molecular identifiers were incorporated when the TCRbeta library was constructed. A single record per CDR3 protein comes from TCRdb applying MiXCR to the PCR reads. The repertoire holds about 130,000 distinct CDR3 sequences, with more than 9.5% as singletons. The sample in question was PBMCs, mostly from graft donor cells, obtained 180 days after TCRalphabeta/CD19-depleted stem cell transplant. These receptors were collected from a girl less than two years old who had a stem cell transplant for combined immunodeficiency, so the T cells may come from the graft donor.

The chain links TRBV2 to TRBJ2-1; 7 bases line up with TRBD2. The CDR3 is made up of 13 amino acids. The ends lost 10 bases at V and 6 bases at J; junction bases unmatched: 9. Looked up from germline, CDR1 is SNHLY and CDR2 is FYNNEI. CDR3 nucleotides: TGTGCCACACTCAGACTAGCCCTCAATGAGCAGTTCTTC. It codes for CATLRLALNEQFF.

This clonotype was recorded a few times. The rearrangement links TRBV7-2 to TRBJ2-4, with no clear D. Trimming shortened V by 1 base and J by 0 bases, and 4 bases separated the two germline ends. Germline assignment: CDR1 SGHTA and CDR2 FQGNSA. The CDR3 is 14 residues long. The CDR3 reads CASSLGIAKNIQYF. The CDR3 DNA sequence: TGTGCCAGCAGCTTAGGGATAGCCAAAAACATTCAGTACTTC.

In DNA form, the CDR3 reads TGTGCAGCAGTGAACTTGGAGGAGGGTGTTCACAATGAGCAGTTCTTC. Translating gives CAAVNLEEGVHNEQFF. The chain recombines TRBV25-1 with TRBJ2-1, with D possibly being TRBD2 (6 bases). CDR1 MGHDK and CDR2 SYGVNS come from the germline V gene. The CDR3 runs to 16 residues.

This clonotype was found many times. This chain links TRBV25-1 with TRBJ1-1, with a possible D match to TRBD1 (5 bases). The CDR3 contains 13 residues. Trimming took off 4 bases at V and 4 bases at J, with 10 bases between the two ends. CDR1 MGHDK and CDR2 SYGVNS come from the germline V gene. The CDR3 here is CASSAQGSTEAFF. As DNA, the CDR3 is TGTGCCAGCAGTGCGCAGGGTTCCACTGAAGCTTTCTTT. The whole variable domain, filled in from reference TRBV25-1 and TRBJ1-1, reads EADIYQTPRYLVIGTGKKITLECSQTMGHDKMYWYQQDPGMELHLIHYSYGVNSTEKGDLSSESTVSRIRTEHFPLTLESARPSHTSQYLCASSAQGSTEAFFGQGTRLTVV.

This clonotype was seen more than once but under ten times. This rearrangement joins TRBV20-1 to TRBJ2-1; D unclear. The V end lost 1 base, the J end lost 0 bases, and 13 bases lay between the germline ends. The germline V gene has CDR1 DFQATT and CDR2 SNEGSKA (reference sequence). The CDR3 spans 16 residues. The CDR3 DNA follows: TGCAGTGCTAGAGCCCGGGTTTGGGGCTCCTACAATGAGCAGTTCTTC. Amino acids: CSARARVWGSYNEQFF.

This clonotype has a handful of counts. CDR3 region: CASSLSAGFPQHF. As DNA, the CDR3 is TGTGCCAGCAGTTTGAGTGCGGGATTTCCCCAGCATTTT. J is TRBJ1-5 and V is TRBV12-3 or TRBV12-4; D remains unclear. V was shortened by 3 bases and J by 10 bases, with 13 bases between the two germline ends. The CDR3 has 13 residues.

This clonotype was counted at least ten times. The V and J genes are TRBV5-1 and TRBJ2-3, with a weak D call TRBD1 (5 bases). CDR3 length: 18 residues. V was shortened by 2 bases and J by 4 bases, with 23 bases between the two germline ends. Looked up from germline, CDR1 is SGHRS and CDR2 is YFSETQ. The CDR3 coding sequence is TGCGCCAGCAGCTTATCCTCACATAATATGGGGCTTTCAGATACGCAGTATTTT. This codes for CASSLSSHNMGLSDTQYF.

The chain joins TRBV2 to TRBJ2-7; D gene ambiguous. Trimming stripped 6 bases from V and 3 bases from J, with 12 bases between. Germline CDR1 SNHLY, CDR2 FYNNEI. This CDR3 comprises 13 residues. For the CDR3, the DNA is TGTGCCAGCAGGAGGTACGGTCGCTACGAGCAGTACTTC. This codes for CASRRYGRYEQYF.

A few counts support this clonotype. The chain employs TRBV20-1 and TRBJ2-3; D not resolved. V was clipped by 4 bases and J by 0 bases, with 5 bases between them. The germline V gene encodes CDR1 DFQATT and CDR2 SNEGSKA (reference sequence). CDR3 size: 12 residues. The CDR3 nucleotides read TGCAGTGCTACGACGAGCACAGATACGCAGTATTTT. It encodes CSATTSTDTQYF.